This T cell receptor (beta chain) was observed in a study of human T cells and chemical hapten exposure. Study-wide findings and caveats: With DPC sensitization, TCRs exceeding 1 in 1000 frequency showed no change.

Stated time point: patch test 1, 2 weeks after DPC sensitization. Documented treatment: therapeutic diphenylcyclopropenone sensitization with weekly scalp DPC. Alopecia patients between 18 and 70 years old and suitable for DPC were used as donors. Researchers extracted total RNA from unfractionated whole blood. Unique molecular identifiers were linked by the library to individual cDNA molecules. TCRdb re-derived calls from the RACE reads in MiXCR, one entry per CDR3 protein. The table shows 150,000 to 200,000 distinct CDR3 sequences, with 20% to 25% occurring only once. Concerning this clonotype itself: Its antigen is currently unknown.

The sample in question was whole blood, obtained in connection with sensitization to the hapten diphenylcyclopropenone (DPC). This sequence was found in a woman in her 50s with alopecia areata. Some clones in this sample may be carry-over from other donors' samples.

The CDR3 loop is CASSLVGGAGNQPQHF. CDR3 nucleotides: TGTGCCAGCAGCTTAGTGGGGGGGGCTGGCAATCAGCCCCAGCATTTT. The J gene is TRBJ1-5, the V gene TRBV7-9; TRBD1 might be the D (6 bases). The CDR3 is 16 amino acids. Per germline, CDR1 SEHNR and CDR2 FQNEAQ (reference sequence). The V end was cut by 1 base, the J end by 2 bases, with 12 bases between.